The sequence of this T cell receptor beta chain was determined in a study of T-cell memory formation after mild COVID-19. Overall study results and limits: Of the contracting clones, CD4+ ones lay mainly in CM and EM, and CD8+ ones in EMRA.

This clonotype was picked up a small number of times. Its matching antigen is unknown. TCRdb processed the 5' RACE reads anew with MiXCR; each CDR3 protein has one entry. The sample shows more than 450,000 distinct CDR3 sequences, about 20% of them seen only once. Trimming left V 3 bases short and J 0 bases short, with 10 bases between. The germline V gene has CDR1 LNHDA and CDR2 SQIVND (reference sequence). The CDR3 totals 15 residues. The rearrangement links TRBV19 to TRBJ2-3; no reliable D call. Sequencing was performed on PBMCs or a T cell subset sorted from them (not recorded which). The sequence came from an adult woman who had mild COVID-19 (a few samples of this study predate the infection). Cell type and time point are not known. CDR3 sequence (DNA): TGTGCCAGTAGTATGGGCGGCGGTAGCACAGATACGCAGTATTTT. Protein: CASSMGGGSTDTQYF.